Sequencing of this TCR beta chain was carried out in a study of blood T cell repertoires in COVID-19. Whole-study context: The United States, Italy and Spain provided the acute and convalescent COVID-19 samples. From T cells, B-cell-depleted T cells, or PBMCs came the material, which was cDNA or gDNA.

In the authors' methods: By means of reference gene primer amplification, nucleated cell counts were estimated. Profiling relied on immunoSEQ multiplex PCR, and the TCRdb table lists in-frame clones only, not all of them. That table gives V, J and clone size, and the DNA gave D and trimming. The table lists about 120,000 clones, around 86% of them singletons. The TCR sequence derives from a man aged 55-75 years with acute or convalescent COVID-19. Sequenced input: peripheral blood.

CDR3 in amino acids: CAWSNGGGVETQYF. The CDR3 DNA is TGTGCCTGGAGCAATGGGGGGGGAGTAGAGACCCAGTACTTC. V and J are TRBV30 and TRBJ2-5; 7 nucleotides agree with TRBD2. The ends lost 3 bases at V and 4 bases at J; junction bases unmatched: 8. Germline CDR1 GTSNPN, CDR2 SVGIG (reference sequence). The CDR3 spans 14 residues.